This T cell receptor (beta chain) was sequenced in a study of cytomegalovirus exposure and HLA in healthy donors. Trimming took off 5 bases at V and 7 bases at J, with 14 bases between the two ends. This CDR3 comprises 14 residues. The germline V gene encodes CDR1 SGHTA and CDR2 FQGNSA. Generated by immunoSEQ multiplex PCR, the TCRdb table keeps only in-frame clones and is missing some. The sample consists of about 130,000 clones, approximately 82% of them appearing once. Sequenced input: PBMCs. The genes are TRBV7-2 and TRBJ1-4; the D gene is possibly TRBD1 (6 bases). The sequence was obtained from a man aged 30-40 years in good health and CMV-seropositive. CDR3 protein: CASSPSGAGEKLFF. As DNA, the CDR3 is TGTGCCAGCAGCCCCTCAGGGGCGGGTGAAAAACTGTTTTTT.